This is a list of T cell receptor beta chains from one sample in a study of T cell changes during pregnancy in multiple sclerosis. TCRdb's table, derived via immunoSEQ multiplex PCR, lists solely in-frame clones and lacks some. This sample has about 72,000 clones, with around 90% found just once. Here the sequenced sample was peripheral blood, taken in the first trimester of pregnancy. The receptors come from a female donor in good health, enrolled as a control in a pregnancy study. CDR3s include the opening cysteine and the closing phenylalanine or tryptophan. A D gene is named only where the DNA matches it firmly. Size tells how often a clone was seen (once, few, many) or the class of an expanded clone, and some rows leave it out.

j_call: TRBJ2-1
clone_size: NA
d_call: TRBD2
v_call: TRBV7-9
cdr3_nt: TGTGCCAGCAGCCGTAGCGGGAGCTCCTACAATGAGCAGTTCTTC
cdr3_aa: CASSRSGSSYNEQFF

j_call: TRBJ2-5
clone_size: once
d_call: NA
v_call: TRBV30
cdr3_nt: TGTGCCTGGAGGAGGAACCTTAAGGCGGCGGAGACCCAGTACTTC
cdr3_aa: CAWRRNLKAAETQYF

j_call: TRBJ2-6
clone_size: NA
d_call: NA
v_call: TRBV10-3
cdr3_nt: TGTGCCATCGGTCCAGGCTCTGGGGCCAACGTCCTGACTTTC
cdr3_aa: CAIGPGSGANVLTF

j_call: TRBJ2-3
clone_size: NA
d_call: NA
v_call: TRBV27
cdr3_nt: TGTGCCAGCAGGGCGGGGTATACGCAGTATTTT
cdr3_aa: CASRAGYTQYF

j_call: TRBJ2-1
clone_size: NA
d_call: TRBD1
v_call: TRBV27
cdr3_nt: TGTGCCAGCACAACAGGGGGGCTAGCAGGGCAGTTCTTC
cdr3_aa: CASTTGGLAGQFF

j_call: TRBJ2-2
clone_size: NA
d_call: NA
v_call: TRBV11-3
cdr3_nt: TGTGCCAGCAGCTCAGGGGCTGCCGGGGAGCTGTTTTTT
cdr3_aa: CASSSGAAGELFF

j_call: TRBJ1-4
clone_size: few
d_call: NA
v_call: TRBV6-1
cdr3_nt: TGTGCCAGCAGTGAAATAGGGGGAAGTGAAAAACTGTTTTTT
cdr3_aa: CASSEIGGSEKLFF

j_call: TRBJ2-7
clone_size: NA
d_call: TRBD2
v_call: TRBV5-4
cdr3_nt: TGTGCCAGCAGCCGAATAAGCGGGAGTATCTACGAGCAGTACTTC
cdr3_aa: CASSRISGSIYEQYF

j_call: TRBJ2-7
clone_size: once
d_call: NA
v_call: TRBV5-1
cdr3_nt: TGCGCCAGCAGCTTGTACCAGGGAATCAACGAGCAGTACTTC
cdr3_aa: CASSLYQGINEQYF

j_call: TRBJ2-5
clone_size: NA
d_call: TRBD2
v_call: TRBV7-8
cdr3_nt: TGTGCCAGCAGCTTAGCCAACGGCGGGAGAAGCCAAGAGACCCAGTACTTC
cdr3_aa: CASSLANGGRSQETQYF

j_call: TRBJ1-2
clone_size: NA
d_call: NA
v_call: TRBV5-4
cdr3_nt: TGTGCCAGCAGCGTCGGGAGGCAGGGCCTCTATGGCTACACCTTC
cdr3_aa: CASSVGRQGLYGYTF

j_call: TRBJ1-5
clone_size: NA
d_call: TRBD1
v_call: TRBV28
cdr3_nt: TGTGCCAGCAGCCGTTCGGGGACAGGAGATCAGCCCCAGCATTTT
cdr3_aa: CASSRSGTGDQPQHF

j_call: TRBJ2-1
clone_size: NA
d_call: NA
v_call: TRBV5-8
cdr3_nt: TGTGCCAGCAGCCCCCGATACAGGGCGGGCAATGAGCAGTTCTTC
cdr3_aa: CASSPRYRAGNEQFF

j_call: TRBJ2-3
clone_size: few
d_call: NA
v_call: TRBV6-6
cdr3_nt: TGTGCCAGCAAAGATGAGCAGAGGGGCACAGATACGCAGTATTTT
cdr3_aa: CASKDEQRGTDTQYF

j_call: TRBJ2-2
clone_size: NA
d_call: TRBD2
v_call: TRBV6-1
cdr3_nt: TGTGCCAGCAGTGGAAGATCCGGAGCGGGAGGAAACACCGGGGAGCTGTTTTTT
cdr3_aa: CASSGRSGAGGNTGELFF

j_call: TRBJ2-3
clone_size: NA
d_call: TRBD2
v_call: TRBV5-5
cdr3_nt: TGTGCCAGCAGCTTGGGTGGGAGGGCGATAGATACGCAGTATTTT
cdr3_aa: CASSLGGRAIDTQYF

j_call: TRBJ2-7
clone_size: NA
d_call: TRBD2
v_call: TRBV5-1
cdr3_nt: TGCGCCAGCAGCCTAGGGACTAGCGGGATGGCCTACGAGCAGTACTTC
cdr3_aa: CASSLGTSGMAYEQYF

j_call: TRBJ2-2
clone_size: NA
d_call: NA
v_call: TRBV4-1
cdr3_nt: TGCGCCAGCAGCCAAGATTTGTGGACTACGAACACCGGGGAGCTGTTTTTT
cdr3_aa: CASSQDLWTTNTGELFF

j_call: TRBJ2-7
clone_size: NA
d_call: NA
v_call: TRBV6-6
cdr3_nt: TGTGCCAGCAGACAGCCCAGGGCAGGGGTTCACGAGCAGTACTTC
cdr3_aa: CASRQPRAGVHEQYF

j_call: TRBJ2-1
clone_size: NA
d_call: NA
v_call: TRBV6-5
cdr3_nt: TGTGCCAGCAGTTACTCGTGGGAGAACTACAATGAGCAGTTCTTC
cdr3_aa: CASSYSWENYNEQFF

j_call: TRBJ2-7
clone_size: NA
d_call: TRBD2
v_call: TRBV5-4
cdr3_nt: TGTGCCAGCAGCTTTACTAGCGGGTACTACGAGCAGTACTTC
cdr3_aa: CASSFTSGYYEQYF

j_call: TRBJ2-1
clone_size: NA
d_call: TRBD2
v_call: TRBV7-9
cdr3_nt: TGTGCCAGCAGCCGTCCTAGCGGAAAATACAATGAGCAGTTCTTC
cdr3_aa: CASSRPSGKYNEQFF

j_call: TRBJ2-5
clone_size: NA
d_call: TRBD2
v_call: TRBV25-1
cdr3_nt: TGTGCCAGCAGTGAACAGACTAGCGGCCAAGAGACCCAGTACTTC
cdr3_aa: CASSEQTSGQETQYF

j_call: TRBJ1-4
clone_size: few
d_call: TRBD1
v_call: TRBV4-1
cdr3_nt: TGCGCCAGCAGCCGATTAATTCACGGGACAGCAAATGAAAAACTGTTTTTT
cdr3_aa: CASSRLIHGTANEKLFF

j_call: TRBJ2-1
clone_size: NA
d_call: TRBD2
v_call: TRBV18
cdr3_nt: TGTGCCAGCTCACTAAACCACGGGTGGACTAGCGGGTACAATGAGCAGTTCTTC
cdr3_aa: CASSLNHGWTSGYNEQFF

j_call: TRBJ2-2
clone_size: NA
d_call: NA
v_call: TRBV9
cdr3_nt: TGTGCCAGCAGCGTAGTAGGAGGCAGCGCCGGGGAGCTGTTTTTT
cdr3_aa: CASSVVGGSAGELFF

j_call: TRBJ2-5
clone_size: NA
d_call: NA
v_call: TRBV2
cdr3_nt: TGTGCCAGCAGTGATTCGAGCGAACAAGAGACCCAGTACTTC
cdr3_aa: CASSDSSEQETQYF

j_call: TRBJ2-3
clone_size: NA
d_call: NA
v_call: TRBV5-1
cdr3_nt: TGCGCCAGCAGCTTCAGGGGGGGCACAGATACGCAGTATTTT
cdr3_aa: CASSFRGGTDTQYF

j_call: TRBJ1-4
clone_size: NA
d_call: TRBD1
v_call: TRBV4-1
cdr3_nt: TGCGCCAGCAGCCAAAACCGGGACAGGGGGCGTAATGAAAAACTGTTTTTT
cdr3_aa: CASSQNRDRGRNEKLFF

j_call: TRBJ2-5
clone_size: NA
d_call: TRBD2
v_call: TRBV5-6
cdr3_nt: TGTGCCAGCAGCTTGGTTAGCGGGGGGATGAAGTACTTC
cdr3_aa: CASSLVSGGMKYF

j_call: TRBJ1-5
clone_size: once
d_call: TRBD1
v_call: TRBV28
cdr3_nt: TGTGCCAGCAGTTTTGACAGACAGGGGGCGAATAGCAATCAGCCCCAGCATTTT
cdr3_aa: CASSFDRQGANSNQPQHF

j_call: TRBJ2-3
clone_size: NA
d_call: NA
v_call: TRBV11-2
cdr3_nt: TGTGCCAGCAGCATAAAGTTGGGGCAGGGGAGAACGCAGTATTTT
cdr3_aa: CASSIKLGQGRTQYF

j_call: TRBJ2-3
clone_size: once
d_call: TRBD2
v_call: TRBV25-1
cdr3_nt: TGTGCCAGCAGTGAAGGACTAGCGGTGGGAGATACGCAGTATTTT
cdr3_aa: CASSEGLAVGDTQYF

j_call: TRBJ2-3
clone_size: NA
d_call: TRBD1
v_call: TRBV28
cdr3_nt: TGTGCCAGCAGTTTAACAGGGGTGGCAGATACGCAGTATTTT
cdr3_aa: CASSLTGVADTQYF

j_call: TRBJ1-2
clone_size: NA
d_call: NA
v_call: TRBV7-6
cdr3_nt: TGTGCCAGCAGCCTTCTGGGCCAGGTTGGGTATGGCTACACCTTC
cdr3_aa: CASSLLGQVGYGYTF

j_call: TRBJ2-1
clone_size: NA
d_call: TRBD2
v_call: TRBV29-1
cdr3_nt: TGCAGCGTTGAATCCGGCGGGAGGGCCGTGAATGAGCAGTTCTTC
cdr3_aa: CSVESGGRAVNEQFF

j_call: TRBJ2-7
clone_size: NA
d_call: TRBD1
v_call: TRBV7-2
cdr3_nt: TGTGCCAGCAGCCTCGACAGGGGCATCTCCTACGAGCAGTACTTC
cdr3_aa: CASSLDRGISYEQYF

j_call: TRBJ1-5
clone_size: NA
d_call: NA
v_call: TRBV2
cdr3_nt: TGTGCCAGCAGACAGGACACCTATAGCAATCAGCCCCAGCATTTT
cdr3_aa: CASRQDTYSNQPQHF

j_call: TRBJ1-2
clone_size: NA
d_call: TRBD1
v_call: TRBV28
cdr3_nt: TGTGCCAGCAGGACCGGGACAGGGGGCAACTATGGCTACACCTTC
cdr3_aa: CASRTGTGGNYGYTF

j_call: TRBJ2-7
clone_size: NA
d_call: NA
v_call: TRBV2
cdr3_nt: TGTGCCAGCAGTGAAGCGCGGGCAGTTAACGAGCAGTACTTC
cdr3_aa: CASSEARAVNEQYF

j_call: TRBJ1-2
clone_size: once
d_call: TRBD1
v_call: TRBV28
cdr3_nt: TGTGCCAGCAGCCCGGGACAGGGGAATGGCTACACCTTC
cdr3_aa: CASSPGQGNGYTF

j_call: TRBJ2-7
clone_size: NA
d_call: NA
v_call: TRBV7-2
cdr3_nt: TGTGCCAGCAGTAAAAGGTGGGGAGGTGAGCTCACCTACGAGCAGTACTTC
cdr3_aa: CASSKRWGGELTYEQYF

j_call: TRBJ2-7
clone_size: NA
d_call: TRBD1
v_call: TRBV6-1
cdr3_nt: TGTGCCAGCAGTCCCCGGACAGGGGGGGACTACGAGCAGTACTTC
cdr3_aa: CASSPRTGGDYEQYF

j_call: TRBJ2-5
clone_size: NA
d_call: TRBD2
v_call: TRBV9
cdr3_nt: TGTGCCAGCAGCACCGGGACTAGCGGGAGGGCCCGAGAGACCCAGTACTTC
cdr3_aa: CASSTGTSGRARETQYF

j_call: TRBJ1-5
clone_size: NA
d_call: TRBD1
v_call: TRBV7-9
cdr3_nt: TGTGCCAGCAGCTGGGGACAGGGAAACAATCAGCCCCAGCATTTT
cdr3_aa: CASSWGQGNNQPQHF

j_call: TRBJ1-4
clone_size: NA
d_call: NA
v_call: TRBV6-6
cdr3_nt: TGTGCCAGCACCTCGGACACACCGAATGAAAAACTGTTTTTT
cdr3_aa: CASTSDTPNEKLFF

j_call: TRBJ2-7
clone_size: NA
d_call: NA
v_call: TRBV28
cdr3_nt: TGTGCCAGCAGAGAGACATTGGGTTCCTACGAGCAGTACTTC
cdr3_aa: CASRETLGSYEQYF

j_call: TRBJ2-7
clone_size: once
d_call: TRBD1
v_call: TRBV5-1
cdr3_nt: TGCGCCAGCAGCCCTCGGACAGGGGGAGGGTTCGAGCAGTACTTC
cdr3_aa: CASSPRTGGGFEQYF

j_call: TRBJ1-1
clone_size: NA
d_call: TRBD1
v_call: TRBV5-5
cdr3_nt: TGTGCCAGCAGCTCAAGGACAGGGTGGACTGAAGCTTTCTTT
cdr3_aa: CASSSRTGWTEAFF

j_call: TRBJ2-2
clone_size: few
d_call: NA
v_call: TRBV5-4
cdr3_nt: TGTGCCAGCAGCTTGGGGCAGGGTGAGGACGGGGAGCTGTTTTTT
cdr3_aa: CASSLGQGEDGELFF

j_call: TRBJ2-3
clone_size: NA
d_call: TRBD2
v_call: TRBV9
cdr3_nt: TGTGCCAGCAGCGCCCACTCCCCAAGGGGGACTAGAGTTCCAGATACGCAGTATTTT
cdr3_aa: CASSAHSPRGTRVPDTQYF